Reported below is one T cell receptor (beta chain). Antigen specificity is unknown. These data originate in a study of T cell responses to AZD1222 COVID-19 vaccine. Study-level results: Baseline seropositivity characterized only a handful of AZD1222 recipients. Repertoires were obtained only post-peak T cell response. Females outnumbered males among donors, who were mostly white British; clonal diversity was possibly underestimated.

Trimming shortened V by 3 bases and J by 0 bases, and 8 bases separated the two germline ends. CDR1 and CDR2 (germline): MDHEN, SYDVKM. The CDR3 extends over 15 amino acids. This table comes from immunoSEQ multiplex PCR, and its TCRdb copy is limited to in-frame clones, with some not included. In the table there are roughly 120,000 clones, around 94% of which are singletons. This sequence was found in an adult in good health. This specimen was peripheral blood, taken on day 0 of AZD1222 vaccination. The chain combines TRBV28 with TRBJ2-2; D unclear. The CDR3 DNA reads TGTGCCAGCAGTTTTGGCGGAACGAACACCGGGGAGCTGTTTTTT. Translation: CASSFGGTNTGELFF.